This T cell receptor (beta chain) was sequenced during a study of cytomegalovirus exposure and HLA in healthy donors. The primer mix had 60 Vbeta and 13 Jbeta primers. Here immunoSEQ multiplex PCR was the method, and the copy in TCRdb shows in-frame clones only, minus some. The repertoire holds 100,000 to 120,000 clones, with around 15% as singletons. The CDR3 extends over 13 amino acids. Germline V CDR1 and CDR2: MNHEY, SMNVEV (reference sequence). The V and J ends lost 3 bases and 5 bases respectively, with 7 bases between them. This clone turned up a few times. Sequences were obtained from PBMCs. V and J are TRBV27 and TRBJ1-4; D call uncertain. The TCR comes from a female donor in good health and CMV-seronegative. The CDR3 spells CASSFAGNEKLFF. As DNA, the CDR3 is TGTGCCAGCAGTTTTGCGGGGAATGAAAAACTGTTTTTT.